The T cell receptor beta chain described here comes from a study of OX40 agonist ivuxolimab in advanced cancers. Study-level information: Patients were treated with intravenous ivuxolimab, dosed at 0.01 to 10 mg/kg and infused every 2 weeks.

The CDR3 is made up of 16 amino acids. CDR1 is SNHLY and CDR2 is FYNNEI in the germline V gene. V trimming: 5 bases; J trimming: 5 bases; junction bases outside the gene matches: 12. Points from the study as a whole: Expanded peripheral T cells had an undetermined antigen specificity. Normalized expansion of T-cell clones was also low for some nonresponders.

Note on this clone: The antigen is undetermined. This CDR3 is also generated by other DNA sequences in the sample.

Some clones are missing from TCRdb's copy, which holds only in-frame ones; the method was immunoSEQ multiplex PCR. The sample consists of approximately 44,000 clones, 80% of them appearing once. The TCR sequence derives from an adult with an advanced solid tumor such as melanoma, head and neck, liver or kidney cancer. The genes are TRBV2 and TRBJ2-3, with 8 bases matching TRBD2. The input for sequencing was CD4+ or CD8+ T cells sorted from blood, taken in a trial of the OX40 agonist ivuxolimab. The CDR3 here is CASSRRLAQGGDTQYF. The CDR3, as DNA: TGTGCCAGCAGTCGTAGACTAGCGCAGGGAGGAGATACGCAGTATTTT.